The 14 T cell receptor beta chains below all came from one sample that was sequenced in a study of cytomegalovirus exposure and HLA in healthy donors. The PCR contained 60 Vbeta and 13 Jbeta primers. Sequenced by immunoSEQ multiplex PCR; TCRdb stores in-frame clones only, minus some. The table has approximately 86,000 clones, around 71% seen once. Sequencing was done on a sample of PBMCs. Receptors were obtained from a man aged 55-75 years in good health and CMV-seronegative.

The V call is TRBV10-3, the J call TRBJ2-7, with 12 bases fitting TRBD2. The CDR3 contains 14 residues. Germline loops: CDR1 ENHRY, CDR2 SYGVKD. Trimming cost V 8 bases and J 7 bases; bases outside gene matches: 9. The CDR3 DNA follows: TGTGCCATCGGGGAACTAGCGGGAGGAGGTGAGCAGTACTTC. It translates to CAIGELAGGGEQYF.

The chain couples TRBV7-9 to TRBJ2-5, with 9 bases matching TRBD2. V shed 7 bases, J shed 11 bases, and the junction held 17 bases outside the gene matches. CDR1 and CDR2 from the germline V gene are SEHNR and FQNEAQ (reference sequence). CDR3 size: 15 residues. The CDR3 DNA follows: TGTGCCAGCACCTCTTCCGGGACTAGCATGGGAGAGCAGTACTTC. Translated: CASTSSGTSMGEQYF.

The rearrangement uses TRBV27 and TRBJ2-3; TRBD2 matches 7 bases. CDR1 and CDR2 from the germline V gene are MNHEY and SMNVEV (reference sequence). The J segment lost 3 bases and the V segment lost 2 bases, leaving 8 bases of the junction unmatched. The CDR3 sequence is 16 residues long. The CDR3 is CASSLGAGELTDTQYF. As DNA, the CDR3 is TGTGCCAGCAGTTTAGGGGCGGGAGAGTTGACAGATACGCAGTATTTT.

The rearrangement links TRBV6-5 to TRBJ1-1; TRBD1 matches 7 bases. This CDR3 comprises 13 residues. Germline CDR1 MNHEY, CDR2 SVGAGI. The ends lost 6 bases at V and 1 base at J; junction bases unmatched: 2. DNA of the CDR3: TGTGCCAGCAGGGGGACAGCGAACACTGAAGCTTTCTTT. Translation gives CASRGTANTEAFF.

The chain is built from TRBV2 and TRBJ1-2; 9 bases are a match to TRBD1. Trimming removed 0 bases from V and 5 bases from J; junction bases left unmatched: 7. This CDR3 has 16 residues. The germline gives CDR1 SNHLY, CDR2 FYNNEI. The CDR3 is CASSEAPTGGTYGYTF. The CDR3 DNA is TGTGCCAGCAGTGAAGCTCCGACAGGGGGGACTTATGGCTACACCTTC.

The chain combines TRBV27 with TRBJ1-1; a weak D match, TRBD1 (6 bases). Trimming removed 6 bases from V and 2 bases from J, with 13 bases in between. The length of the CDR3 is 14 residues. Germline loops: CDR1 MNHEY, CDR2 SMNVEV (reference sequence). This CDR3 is CASRVGTHNTEAFF. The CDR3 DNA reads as TGTGCCAGCAGGGTTGGGACACACAACACTGAAGCTTTCTTT.

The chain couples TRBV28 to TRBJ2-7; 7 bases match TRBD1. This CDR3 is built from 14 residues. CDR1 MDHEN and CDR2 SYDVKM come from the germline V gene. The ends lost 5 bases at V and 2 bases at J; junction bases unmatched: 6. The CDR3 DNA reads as TGTGCCAGCAGTACACGGGACAGTACCTACGAGCAGTACTTC. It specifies CASSTRDSTYEQYF.

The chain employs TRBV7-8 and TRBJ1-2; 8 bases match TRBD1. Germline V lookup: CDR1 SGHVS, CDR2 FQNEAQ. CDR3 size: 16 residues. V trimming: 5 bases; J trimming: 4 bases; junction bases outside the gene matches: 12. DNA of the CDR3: TGTGCCAGCAGCCAAGACAGGGGCAAAAACCTCTATGGCTACACCTTC. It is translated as CASSQDRGKNLYGYTF.

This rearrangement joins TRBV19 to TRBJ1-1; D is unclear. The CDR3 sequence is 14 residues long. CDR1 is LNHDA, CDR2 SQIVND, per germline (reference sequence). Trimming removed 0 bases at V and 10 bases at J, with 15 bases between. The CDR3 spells CASSIDSPESGAFF. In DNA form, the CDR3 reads TGTGCCAGTAGTATAGACTCCCCCGAGTCGGGAGCTTTCTTT.

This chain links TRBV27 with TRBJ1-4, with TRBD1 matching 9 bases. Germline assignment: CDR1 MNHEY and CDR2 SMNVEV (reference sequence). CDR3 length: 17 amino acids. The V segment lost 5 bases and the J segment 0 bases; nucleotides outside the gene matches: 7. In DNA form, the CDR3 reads TGTGCCAGCAGTACCAACAGGGGGCTCACAACTAATGAAAAACTGTTTTTT. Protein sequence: CASSTNRGLTTNEKLFF.

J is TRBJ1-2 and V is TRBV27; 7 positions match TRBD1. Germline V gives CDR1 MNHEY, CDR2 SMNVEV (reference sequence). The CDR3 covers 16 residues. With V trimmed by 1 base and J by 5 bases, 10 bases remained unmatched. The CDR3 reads CASSLLSRGTAYGYTF. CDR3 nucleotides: TGTGCCAGCAGTTTATTAAGCCGGGGGACAGCGTATGGCTACACCTTC.

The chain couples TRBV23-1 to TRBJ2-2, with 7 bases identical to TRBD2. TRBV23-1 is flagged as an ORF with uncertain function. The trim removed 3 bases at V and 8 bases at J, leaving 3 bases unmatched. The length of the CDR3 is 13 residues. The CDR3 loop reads CASSQDGRGELFF. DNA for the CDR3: TGCGCCAGCAGTCAGGACGGGAGGGGGGAGCTGTTTTTT.

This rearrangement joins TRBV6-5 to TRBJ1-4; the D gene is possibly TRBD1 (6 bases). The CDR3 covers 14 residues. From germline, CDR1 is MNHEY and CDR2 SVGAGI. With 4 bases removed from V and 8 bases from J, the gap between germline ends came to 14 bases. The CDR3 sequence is CASSFVQGGEKLFF. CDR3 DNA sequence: TGTGCCAGCAGTTTTGTACAGGGAGGGGAAAAACTGTTTTTT.

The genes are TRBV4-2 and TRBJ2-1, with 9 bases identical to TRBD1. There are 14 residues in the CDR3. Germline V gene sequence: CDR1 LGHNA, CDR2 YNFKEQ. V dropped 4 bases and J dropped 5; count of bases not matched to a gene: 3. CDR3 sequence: CASSLGDRDNEQFF. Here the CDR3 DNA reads TGTGCCAGCAGCCTAGGGGACAGGGACAATGAGCAGTTCTTC.